This TCR beta chain appears in the sequencing data of a study of shared clonotypes between healthy human individuals. Across the whole study: A couple of women and a few men aged 18 to 49 served as donors.

Trimming removed 2 bases at V and 1 base at J, with 8 bases between. Per the germline V gene, CDR1 is SNHLY and CDR2 is FYNNEI. This CDR3 is 14 amino acids long. Each subset's genomic DNA was shared equally among a number of immunoSEQ plates. TCRdb keeps only in-frame clones here, not all; method: immunoSEQ multiplex PCR. The sample lists under 2.5 million clones; 92% were seen once. With regard to this clone: Additional DNA sequences in this sample encode the identical CDR3.

The TCR sequence derives from a man between 18 and 29 years old in good health. Some clones in this sample may be carry-over from other donors' samples. The specimen was naive CD4+ T cells from PBMCs. Subset meaning: CD45RA+ positively selected. The chain couples TRBV2 to TRBJ2-5; D is possibly TRBD1 (5 bases). CDR3 in DNA: TGTGCCAGCAGTGAACTGACAGCCCAAGAGACCCAGTACTTC. Encoded protein: CASSELTAQETQYF.